This passage covers 16 T cell receptor beta chains from one sample sequenced in a study of blood T cell repertoires in COVID-19. TCRdb keeps only in-frame clones here, not all; method: immunoSEQ multiplex PCR. This table has tens of thousands of clones, approximately 80% appearing once. Source material: peripheral blood. The source is a woman in her 70s with acute or convalescent COVID-19.

The J gene is TRBJ2-7, the V gene TRBV10-3; possible D gene TRBD2, 5 bases. Per germline, CDR1 ENHRY and CDR2 SYGVKD. This CDR3 has 13 amino acids. V was clipped by 5 bases and J by 2 bases, with 10 bases between them. The CDR3 here is CAISSWTAYEQYF. CDR3 coding DNA: TGTGCCATCAGTTCTTGGACTGCCTACGAGCAGTACTTC.

The gene calls are TRBV6-5 and TRBJ2-1, with TRBD2 identical over 13 bases. Germline values: CDR1 MNHEY, CDR2 SVGAGI. This CDR3 is 15 amino acids long. The junction had 6 bases not matched to a gene; V was cut back by 6 bases and J by 7 bases. The CDR3, as DNA: TGTGCCAGCAGACGGACTAGCGGGGGTTGGAATGAGCAGTTCTTC. It specifies CASRRTSGGWNEQFF.

The chain combines TRBV6-6 with TRBJ2-1; D gene uncertain. Germline CDR1 MNHNY, CDR2 SVGAGI (reference sequence). V lost 7 bases and J lost 3, with 16 bases in between. The CDR3 consists of 15 residues. CDR3 nucleotide sequence: TGTGCCAGCACCCCCCCGCCGCCGGTCTACAATGAGCAGTTCTTC. It encodes CASTPPPPVYNEQFF.

The chain has TRBV28 and TRBJ1-2; no definite D call. The CDR3 sequence is 14 residues long. The germline CDR1 and CDR2 sequences are MDHEN and SYDVKM. V lost 7 bases, J lost 7 bases, and 19 bases lay in between. CDR3 region: CASTDAKEVSGYTF. For the CDR3, the DNA is TGTGCCAGCACCGACGCAAAAGAGGTCTCTGGCTACACCTTC.

The chain links TRBV12-3 or TRBV12-4 to TRBJ1-2; D remains unclear. CDR3 length: 11 amino acids. V lost 0 bases and J lost 11, with 7 bases in between. CDR3 loop: CASSLAASYTF. The CDR3 DNA reads TGTGCCAGCAGTTTAGCGGCATCATACACCTTC.

The chain employs TRBV28 and TRBJ2-5; D may be TRBD2 (6 bases). Between the trimmed V and J ends, which lost 6 bases and 0 bases, there was a span of 23 bases. Germline V gene lookup returns CDR1 MDHEN and CDR2 SYDVKM. The CDR3 covers 18 residues. The CDR3 spells CASRPLERGLTYQETQYF. In nucleotides, the CDR3 is TGTGCCAGCAGACCTTTGGAACGGGGACTCACGTACCAAGAGACCCAGTACTTC.

CDR3: CATSSTRGGYGYTF. The CDR3, as DNA: TGTGCCACCAGTTCCACCAGGGGCGGCTATGGCTACACCTTC. The rearrangement joins TRBV24-1 to TRBJ1-2; D perhaps matches TRBD1 (6 bases). Deletions cut 6 bases from V and 4 bases from J, with 14 bases between. CDR3 length: 14 residues. From germline, CDR1 is KGHDR and CDR2 SFDVKD.

The rearrangement joins TRBV28 to TRBJ2-7; TRBD1 might be the D (6 bases). The germline CDR1 and CDR2 sequences are MDHEN and SYDVKM. The V end was cut by 3 bases, the J end by 3 bases, with 9 bases between. The CDR3 is 13 residues long. The CDR3 is CASSFRDNYEQYF. CDR3 bases: TGTGCCAGCAGTTTCCGGGACAACTACGAGCAGTACTTC.

The chain employs TRBV19 and TRBJ2-7; TRBD2 aligns across 8 bases. The CDR3 spans 16 residues. Germline loops: CDR1 LNHDA, CDR2 SQIVND (reference sequence). Germline trimming cut 5 bases from V and 2 bases from J; bases unmatched to any gene: 11. The CDR3 spells CASSSSSGQPTYEQYF. The CDR3 nucleotides read TGTGCCAGTAGTTCGTCTAGCGGGCAGCCTACCTACGAGCAGTACTTC. Filled out from reference TRBV19 and TRBJ2-7, the complete variable domain reads DGGITQSPKYLFRKEGQNVTLSCEQNLNHDAMYWYRQDPGQGLRLIYYSQIVNDFQKGDIAEGYSVSREKKESFPLTVTSAQKNPTAFYLCASSSSSGQPTYEQYFGPGTRLTVT.

This chain connects TRBV7-2 to TRBJ2-5; the D is unclear. The germline V gene encodes CDR1 SGHTA and CDR2 FQGNSA. The CDR3 has 13 amino acids. V was cut by 2 bases and J by 2 bases, with 6 bases left in between. DNA for the CDR3: TGTGCCAGCAGCTTAATCCTACAAGAGACCCAGTACTTC. Translation gives CASSLILQETQYF.

This clone was observed a single time. The chain uses TRBV5-6 and TRBJ2-2, with D possibly being TRBD1 (5 bases). Germline values: CDR1 SGHDT, CDR2 YYEEEE. This CDR3 region has 16 residues. Trimming left V 1 base short and J 4 bases short, with 14 bases between. The CDR3 loop reads CASSLFYGRGTGELFF. The CDR3 region has the DNA TGTGCCAGCAGCTTGTTTTACGGAAGGGGCACCGGGGAGCTGTTTTTT.

The table lists this clone with a count of one. This sequence joins TRBV10-3 and TRBJ2-1, with 7 positions matching TRBD2. The germline V gene has CDR1 ENHRY and CDR2 SYGVKD. The CDR3 spans 13 residues. V shed 5 bases, J shed 8 bases, and the junction held 6 bases outside the gene matches. The CDR3: CAISSGGGHEQFF. CDR3 nucleotide sequence: TGTGCCATCAGTTCGGGAGGCGGGCATGAGCAGTTCTTC.

This clone was counted a single time. V usage is TRBV2 and J usage is TRBJ2-1, with 7 bases that match TRBD1. The CDR3 has 16 amino acids. J lost 5 bases, V lost 6 bases, and 13 bases had no gene match. CDR1 is SNHLY, CDR2 FYNNEI, per germline. This CDR3 reads CASSELPGTADNEQFF. For the CDR3, the DNA is TGTGCCAGCAGCGAACTTCCCGGGACAGCCGACAATGAGCAGTTCTTC.

As to this clone: One end of the junction does not line up with germline, which may come from a read error. The V and J genes are TRBV7-7 and TRBJ2-3; D gene uncertain. Germline-derived CDR1 and CDR2 are SSHAT and FNYEAQ (reference sequence). The CDR3 totals 13 residues. The CDR3 loop reads CASSPGLTATQYF. The CDR3 bases are TGTGCTAGCAGCCCCGGCCTGACTGCTACGCAGTATTTT.

The chain has TRBV6-6 and TRBJ2-3, with D perhaps TRBD2 (6 bases). Germline CDR1 reads MNHNY; CDR2 reads SVGAGI (reference sequence). The length of the CDR3 is 15 residues. Trimming removed 1 base from V and 2 bases from J, with 10 bases in between. Written as DNA, the CDR3 is TGTGCCAGCAGTTACTTGCTAGCGTCCACAGATACGCAGTATTTT. Translation gives CASSYLLASTDTQYF.

The J gene is TRBJ1-1, the V gene TRBV19; D is undetermined. Trimming shortened V by 2 bases and J by 2 bases, and 9 bases separated the two germline ends. Looked up from germline, CDR1 is LNHDA and CDR2 is SQIVND (reference sequence). The CDR3 has 14 amino acids. For the CDR3, the DNA is TGTGCCAGTAGTATATTACTCACTAACACTGAAGCTTTCTTT. Translated, it gives CASSILLTNTEAFF.